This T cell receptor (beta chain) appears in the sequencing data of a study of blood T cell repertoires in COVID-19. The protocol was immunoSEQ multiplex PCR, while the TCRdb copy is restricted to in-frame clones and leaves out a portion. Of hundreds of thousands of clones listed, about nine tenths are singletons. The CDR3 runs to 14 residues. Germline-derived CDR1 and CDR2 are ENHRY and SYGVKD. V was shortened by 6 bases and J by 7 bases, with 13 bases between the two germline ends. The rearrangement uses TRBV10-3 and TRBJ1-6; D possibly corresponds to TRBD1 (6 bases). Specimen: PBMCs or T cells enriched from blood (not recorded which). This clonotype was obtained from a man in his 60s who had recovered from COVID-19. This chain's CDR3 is CAISRGAGNSPLHF. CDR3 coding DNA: TGTGCCATCAGCCGGGGGGCGGGCAATTCACCCCTCCACTTT.